The entry that follows covers one T cell receptor beta chain sequence. The source of the sample is a study of technical replicates of blood from a handful of donors. This table comes from immunoSEQ multiplex PCR, and its TCRdb copy is limited to in-frame clones, with some not included. The sample yields around 100,000 clones, about 94% seen once. Sequencing was performed on T cells isolated from PBMCs. The source of this sequence is a human donor in good health.

In DNA, the CDR3 is TGTGCCAGCAGCTGGGACAGGGGGTACGAGCAGTACTTC. Protein product: CASSWDRGYEQYF. The chain has TRBV11-2 and TRBJ2-7; TRBD1 matches at 11 bases. The ends lost 4 bases at V and 4 bases at J; junction bases unmatched: 0. CDR3 length equals 13 residues. CDR1 is SGHAT, CDR2 FQNNGV, per germline.